One sample yielded the 32 T cell receptor beta chains listed below, sequenced in a study of blood T cell repertoires in COVID-19. This table comes from immunoSEQ multiplex PCR, and its TCRdb copy is limited to in-frame clones, with some not included. This repertoire shows some 330,000 clones, 83% found once; its top ten account for around 5.1%. The sequenced material came from PBMCs or T cells enriched from blood (not recorded which). The receptors were gathered from a woman in her fifties or sixties who had recovered from COVID-19.

The chain employs TRBV7-3 and TRBJ2-1; 10 nucleotides align to TRBD2. This CDR3 comprises 17 residues. With 2 bases clipped from V and 7 bases from J, the junction kept 11 bases outside the gene matches. Germline V gene data show CDR1 as SGHTA and CDR2 as FQGTGA. The CDR3 region has the DNA TGTGCCAGCAGCTTAGGGTCTGGAGCGGGGGGGCCTAATGAGCAGTTCTTC. It codes for CASSLGSGAGGPNEQFF.

In its sample, this clone was seen a few times. The chain has TRBV6-5 and TRBJ1-2; the D gene is possibly TRBD1 (6 bases). The CDR3 sequence is 15 residues long. V was trimmed by 6 bases and J by 2 bases, leaving 16 bases between them. The V gene's germline CDR1 is MNHEY and CDR2 SVGAGI. In DNA, the CDR3 is TGTGCCAGCAGCCGACTCGACAGGTCGAACTATGGCTACACCTTC. Protein product: CASSRLDRSNYGYTF.

The rearrangement links TRBV19 to TRBJ1-2; a possible D gene is TRBD1 (6 bases). Trimming shortened V by 6 bases and J by 3 bases, and 20 bases separated the two germline ends. This CDR3 has 16 amino acids. Germline V CDR1 and CDR2: LNHDA, SQIVND (reference sequence). The chain's CDR3 is CASSLGQGSPYYGYTF. The CDR3 DNA reads TGTGCCAGTAGCCTCGGGCAGGGGTCCCCATACTATGGCTACACCTTC.

This sequence joins TRBV19 and TRBJ1-2; D may be TRBD1 (6 bases). V was cut by 5 bases and J by 8 bases, with 21 bases left in between. From germline, CDR1 is LNHDA and CDR2 SQIVND (reference sequence). This CDR3 has 15 amino acids. This chain's CDR3 is CASSLGPGHSLGYTF. The CDR3, as DNA: TGTGCCAGTAGTCTAGGGCCGGGACACTCCTTAGGCTACACCTTC.

The chain uses TRBV29-1 and TRBJ1-1, with a possible D match to TRBD1 (6 bases). Germline lookup yields CDR1 SQVTM and CDR2 ANQGSEA. The CDR3 has 14 residues. Trimming shortened V by 2 bases and J by 5 bases, and 15 bases separated the two germline ends. The chain's CDR3 is CSVEIGQLRTEAFF. CDR3 sequence (DNA): TGCAGCGTTGAAATTGGACAGCTGAGGACTGAAGCTTTCTTT.

V and J are TRBV11-2 and TRBJ1-4; tentative D call: TRBD1 (6 bases). The V end lost 1 base, the J end lost 8 bases, and 11 bases lay between the germline ends. This CDR3 contains 14 residues. CDR1 is SGHAT, CDR2 FQNNGV, per germline. The chain's CDR3 is CASSLGTEREKLFF. CDR3 nucleotides: TGTGCCAGCAGCTTAGGGACAGAAAGAGAAAAACTGTTTTTT.

The CDR3 sequence is CASSHRTGSREQYF. The CDR3 coding sequence is TGTGCCAGCAGCCACCGGACTGGGTCTCGCGAGCAGTACTTC. This chain links TRBV3-1 (or the pseudogene TRBV3-2) with TRBJ2-7; possible D gene TRBD2, 5 bases. The CDR3 consists of 14 residues. Trimming removed 3 bases at V and 6 bases at J, with 15 bases between. The germline gives CDR1 LGHDT, CDR2 YNNKEL (reference sequence).

In its sample, this clone was seen many times. V usage is TRBV3-1 (or the pseudogene TRBV3-2) and J usage is TRBJ2-2; D call uncertain. V was pared by 1 base and J by 7 bases, with 10 bases between. The V gene's germline CDR1 is LGHDT and CDR2 YNNKEL (reference sequence). The CDR3 contains 14 residues. CDR3 DNA: TGTGCCAGCAGCCAAGGCCTGCCGGGCGGGGAGCTGTTTTTT. Protein sequence: CASSQGLPGGELFF.

This chain connects TRBV29-1 to TRBJ2-1; perhaps TRBD2 as D (6 bases). The V end was cut by 5 bases, the J end by 1 base, with 18 bases between. In germline, CDR1 is SQVTM, CDR2 ANQGSEA. The CDR3 spans 16 residues. The CDR3 loop reads CSVPLVGGGSYNEQFF. Written as DNA, the CDR3 is TGCAGCGTTCCCTTGGTCGGGGGAGGATCCTACAATGAGCAGTTCTTC.

CDR3 in amino acids: CASRKDRTDNSPLHF. The DNA for the CDR3 is TGTGCCAGCAGGAAGGACAGGACCGATAATTCACCCCTCCACTTT. The chain has TRBV9 and TRBJ1-6, with TRBD1 identical over 7 bases. This CDR3 is built from 15 residues. Losses at the gene ends were 5 bases for V and 5 bases for J; bases not matched to a gene: 7. The germline V gene has CDR1 SGDLS and CDR2 YYNGEE.

The chain carries TRBV3-1 (or the pseudogene TRBV3-2) and TRBJ2-7; no clear D gene. This CDR3 spans 14 amino acids. V was pared by 0 bases and J by 0 bases, with 6 bases between. Germline V gene lookup returns CDR1 LGHDT and CDR2 YNNKEL (reference sequence). CDR3 DNA: TGTGCCAGCAGCCAAGACTTGGCCTCCTACGAGCAGTACTTC. Protein sequence: CASSQDLASYEQYF.

The CDR3 bases are TGCGCCAGCAGCCATGGCACTAGCGGGAGTATGTACGAGCAGTACTTC. It encodes CASSHGTSGSMYEQYF. The chain has TRBV4-3 and TRBJ2-7; 11 positions match TRBD2. V lost 3 bases to trimming and J lost 4 bases; unmatched junction nucleotides: 8. This CDR3 region has 16 residues. Germline V gene lookup returns CDR1 LGHNA and CDR2 YSLEER.

The chain has TRBV5-8 and TRBJ2-3; 8 positions agree with TRBD2. Germline V CDR1 and CDR2: SGHTS, YDEGEE. Trimming at V came to 3 bases and at J to 4 bases, leaving 7 bases not matched to a gene. The length of the CDR3 is 15 residues. The CDR3 region is CASSSGTSIPDTQYF. CDR3 coding DNA: TGTGCCAGCAGCTCCGGGACTAGTATCCCAGATACGCAGTATTTT.

The chain carries TRBV2 and TRBJ2-5, with TRBD2 identical over 7 bases. Trimming cost V 4 bases and J 2 bases; bases outside gene matches: 4. CDR3 length: 14 amino acids. CDR1 SNHLY and CDR2 FYNNEI come from the germline V gene. This CDR3 reads CASSATSNQETQYF. CDR3 nucleotides: TGTGCCAGCAGTGCGACTAGCAATCAAGAGACCCAGTACTTC.

The chain couples TRBV6-1 to TRBJ2-1; 12 bases are a match to TRBD2. The CDR3 covers 16 residues. Losses at the gene ends were 2 bases for V and 5 bases for J; bases not matched to a gene: 4. Germline-derived CDR1 and CDR2 are MNHNS and SASEGT. The DNA for the CDR3 is TGTGCCAGCAGTGAACACCTAGCGGGAGGGGACAATGAGCAGTTCTTC. Encoded protein: CASSEHLAGGDNEQFF.

The genes are TRBV21-1 and TRBJ1-5. TRBV21-1 is designated a pseudogene. This CDR3 contains 17 residues. CDR3 region: CASIIGRGCIGNQPQHF. CDR3 bases: TGTGCCAGCATCATTGGGCGGGGTTGTATTGGCAATCAGCCCCAGCATTTT.

The chain is built from TRBV30 and TRBJ1-3; D remains unclear. V lost 2 bases and J lost 6, with 23 bases in between. Germline lookup yields CDR1 GTSNPN and CDR2 SVGIG (reference sequence). The CDR3 runs 17 residues. The CDR3 DNA is TGTGCCTGGAGTCCTACGTCCCGGGTCCGTGCGGAAAACACCATATATTTT. Its translation: CAWSPTSRVRAENTIYF.

This rearrangement joins TRBV2 to TRBJ1-4; no definite D call. Trimming took 2 bases from V and 8 from J, leaving 3 bases between them. Germline values: CDR1 SNHLY, CDR2 FYNNEI. This CDR3 has 11 residues. CDR3 DNA: TGTGCCAGCAGTGAACGGGAAAAACTGTTTTTT. It is translated as CASSEREKLFF.

This chain links TRBV3-1 (or the pseudogene TRBV3-2) with TRBJ2-1, with 7 bases identical to TRBD1. V was pared by 2 bases and J by 8 bases, with 15 bases of the junction left unmatched. This CDR3 comprises 17 residues. Per the germline V gene, CDR1 is LGHDT and CDR2 is YNNKEL (reference sequence). CDR3 amino acids: CASSQPHRGRVKDEQFF. CDR3 in DNA: TGTGCCAGCAGCCAACCCCACAGGGGAAGGGTTAAGGATGAGCAGTTCTTC.

The chain joins TRBV5-6 to TRBJ1-4; TRBD1 matches at 8 bases. J lost 7 bases, V lost 2 bases, and 1 base had no gene match. Germline V CDR1 and CDR2: SGHDT, YYEEEE. The CDR3 is made up of 13 amino acids. The CDR3 DNA reads as TGTGCCAGCAGCTTCAGGGGGCGTGAAAAACTGTTTTTT. Amino acid sequence: CASSFRGREKLFF.

The genes are TRBV18 and TRBJ2-6; perhaps TRBD1 as D (6 bases). This CDR3 is 18 amino acids long. CDR1 is KGHSH, CDR2 LQKENI, per germline. Between the trimmed V and J ends, which lost 2 bases and 0 bases, there was a span of 14 bases. This chain's CDR3 is CASSPITGHSSGANVLTF. CDR3 bases: TGTGCCAGCTCACCAATTACGGGACATTCCTCTGGGGCCAACGTCCTGACTTTC.

This chain connects TRBV19 to TRBJ1-2; no firm D call. The germline V gene has CDR1 LNHDA and CDR2 SQIVND (reference sequence). Between the trimmed V and J ends, which lost 1 base and 4 bases, there was a span of 7 bases. The CDR3 sequence is 13 residues long. This chain's CDR3 is CASSIATGYGYTF. CDR3 bases: TGTGCCAGTAGTATAGCTACGGGCTATGGCTACACCTTC.

The chain is built from TRBV18 and TRBJ1-2; D is ambiguous. The ends were cut back, 6 bases at V and 2 bases at J, with 16 bases in the middle. CDR3 size: 15 residues. Germline CDR1 is KGHSH and CDR2 is LQKENI. The CDR3 DNA follows: TGTGCCAGCTCCTCTAGTCCGGGTCCCAACTATGGCTACACCTTC. Residues: CASSSSPGPNYGYTF.

The chain is built from TRBV7-9 and TRBJ2-1; 8 positions agree with TRBD2. V shed 6 bases and J 7 bases; nucleotides not matched to a gene: 14. This CDR3 has 16 amino acids. Germline V gene lookup returns CDR1 SEHNR and CDR2 FQNEAQ (reference sequence). CDR3 sequence reads: CASSELGAGDKNEQFF. As DNA, the CDR3 is TGTGCCAGCAGTGAACTGGGAGCGGGAGACAAAAATGAGCAGTTCTTC.

This chain joins TRBV7-2 and TRBJ1-4, with 12 nucleotides matching TRBD1. The CDR3 has 17 amino acids. V dropped 4 bases and J dropped 4; count of bases not matched to a gene: 7. Germline assignment: CDR1 SGHTA and CDR2 FQGNSA. As DNA, the CDR3 is TGTGCCAGCAGCTCGGTGGGACAGGGGGCTATTAATGAAAAACTGTTTTTT. It specifies CASSSVGQGAINEKLFF. Full variable domain (outside the CDR3, taken from reference TRBV7-2 and TRBJ1-4): GAGVSQSPSNKVTEKGKDVELRCDPISGHTALYWYRQSLGQGLEFLIYFQGNSAPDKSGLPSDRFSAERTGGSVSTLTIQRTQQEDSAVYLCASSSVGQGAINEKLFFGSGTQLSVL.

The J gene is TRBJ2-5, the V gene TRBV11-3, with 12 bases lining up with TRBD2. V gave up 8 bases and J gave up 3 bases; unmatched junction bases: 10. The length of the CDR3 is 16 residues. Germline V gene data show CDR1 as SGHNT and CDR2 as YENEEA. The chain's CDR3 is CASRPGRLAGEETQYF. DNA for the CDR3: TGTGCCAGCCGCCCAGGAAGACTAGCGGGGGAAGAGACCCAGTACTTC.

Only a few counts were recorded for this clone. V usage is TRBV5-1 and J usage is TRBJ1-1, with 8 nucleotides matching TRBD1. Germline assignment: CDR1 SGHRS and CDR2 YFSETQ. J gave up 0 bases and V 6 bases, and 1 base lay outside the gene matches. The CDR3 covers 13 residues. The CDR3 coding sequence is TGCGCCAGCAAACAGGGGGTGAACACTGAAGCTTTCTTT. Its protein product is CASKQGVNTEAFF.

The chain carries TRBV3-1 (or the pseudogene TRBV3-2) and TRBJ1-3; D is uncertain. Trimming took 4 bases from V and 2 from J, leaving 6 bases between them. From germline, CDR1 is LGHDT and CDR2 YNNKEL (reference sequence). The CDR3 sequence is 13 residues long. CDR3 amino acids: CASSPLAGNTIYF. The CDR3 nucleotides are TGTGCCAGCAGCCCCCTAGCTGGAAACACCATATATTTT.

This chain joins TRBV18 and TRBJ2-7; 10 bases agree with TRBD1. Germline V gene sequence: CDR1 KGHSH, CDR2 LQKENI. CDR3 length: 17 residues. V was clipped by 4 bases and J by 7 bases; unmatched bases: 16. CDR3 residues: CASSQGSIRQGAREQYF. CDR3 DNA sequence: TGTGCCAGCTCACAAGGGAGTATACGACAGGGGGCGCGTGAGCAGTACTTC.

The CDR3 nucleotides are TGCGCCAGCAGCTTGTTAGGACAGAATTCGAACACTGAAGCTTTCTTT. Translated: CASSLLGQNSNTEAFF. The chain combines TRBV5-1 with TRBJ1-1; D might be TRBD1 (6 bases). Germline values: CDR1 SGHRS, CDR2 YFSETQ. There are 16 residues in the CDR3. Between the trimmed V and J ends, which lost 1 base and 1 base, there was a span of 14 bases.

The rearrangement uses TRBV12-3 or TRBV12-4 and TRBJ2-1, with TRBD2 matching 7 bases. J was trimmed by 10 bases and V by 4 bases; bases with no gene match: 7. The CDR3 extends over 13 amino acids. CDR3 region: CASSSSTGREQFF. CDR3 in DNA: TGTGCCAGCAGTTCGTCGACCGGGAGGGAGCAGTTCTTC.

The chain recombines TRBV5-1 with TRBJ1-5, with TRBD1 matching 9 bases. In germline, CDR1 is SGHRS, CDR2 YFSETQ. V lost 4 bases, J lost 10 bases, and 12 bases stayed unmatched. This CDR3 comprises 15 residues. DNA for the CDR3: TGCGCCAGCAGCCAAACAACAGGGGGCGGGTATCCCCAGCATTTT. Protein product: CASSQTTGGGYPQHF.